This TCR beta chain stems from a study of shared clonotypes between healthy human individuals. Background on the study: Donor composition was a couple of women and a few men, aged 18 to 49. Study-wide results and caveats: Generation of non-shared clonotypes was less probable than generation of clonotypes shared by all four donors.

Clones were read by immunoSEQ multiplex PCR, and TCRdb kept only the in-frame ones, dropping some. Of around 700,000 clones listed, roughly 70% were seen once; the top ten hold under 2%. Splitting the CD4+ cells yielded a CD45RA+ naive subset and a CD45RA-negative memory subset. A remark on this clone: The antigen is unknown. The same CDR3 also results from other DNA sequences found in this sample.

With V trimmed by 3 bases and J by 3 bases, 6 bases remained unmatched. CDR1 and CDR2 (germline): SGHRS, YFSETQ. The CDR3 loop spans 15 amino acids. The chain joins TRBV5-1 to TRBJ2-1; 7 bases are shared with TRBD2. This clonotype originated in a woman in her 30s in good health. The sequencing sample was made of memory CD4+ T cells sorted from blood. The subset here: CD45RA-negative fraction. The CDR3 loop is CASSWASGGYNEQFF. For the CDR3, the DNA is TGCGCCAGCAGCTGGGCTAGCGGAGGCTACAATGAGCAGTTCTTC.